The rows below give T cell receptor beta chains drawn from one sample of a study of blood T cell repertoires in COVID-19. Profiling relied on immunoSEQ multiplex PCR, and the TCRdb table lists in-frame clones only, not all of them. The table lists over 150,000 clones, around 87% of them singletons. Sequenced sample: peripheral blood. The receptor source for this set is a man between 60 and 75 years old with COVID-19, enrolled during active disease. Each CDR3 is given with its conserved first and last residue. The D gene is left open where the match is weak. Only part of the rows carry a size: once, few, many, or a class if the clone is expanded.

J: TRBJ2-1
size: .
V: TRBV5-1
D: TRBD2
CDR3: CASSFLGSGGGRTYNEQFF
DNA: TGCGCCAGCAGCTTTCTAGGGAGCGGGGGCGGACGAACCTACAATGAGCAGTTCTTC

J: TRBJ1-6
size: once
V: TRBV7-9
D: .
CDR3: CASSLSGTTLSPLHF
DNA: TGTGCCAGCAGCTTAAGTGGGACAACCCTATCACCCCTCCACTTT

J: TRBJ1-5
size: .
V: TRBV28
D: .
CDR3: CASILRGGIFQPQHF
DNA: TGTGCCAGCATCTTGAGGGGAGGCATCTTTCAGCCCCAGCATTTT

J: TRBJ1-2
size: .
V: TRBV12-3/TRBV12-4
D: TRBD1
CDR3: CASSNGQGGGYTF
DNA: TGTGCCAGCAGCAATGGACAGGGTGGCGGCTACACCTTC

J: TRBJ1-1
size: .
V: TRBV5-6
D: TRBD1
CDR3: CASSWVQGTTFF
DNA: TGTGCCAGCAGCTGGGTACAGGGGACGACTTTCTTT

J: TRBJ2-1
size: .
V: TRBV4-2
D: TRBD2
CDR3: CASSQPHAKIRLAGWDEQFF
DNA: TGTGCCAGCAGCCAACCACATGCTAAAATAAGACTAGCGGGGTGGGATGAGCAGTTCTTC

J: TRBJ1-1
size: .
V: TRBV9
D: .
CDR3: CASSVMAGQENTEAFF
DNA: TGTGCCAGCAGCGTAATGGCAGGGCAGGAGAACACTGAAGCTTTCTTT

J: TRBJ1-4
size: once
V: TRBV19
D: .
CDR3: CASSIDSRGGLDQKLFF
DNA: TGTGCCAGTAGTATAGATAGCCGCGGGGGGTTGGATCAAAAACTGTTTTTT

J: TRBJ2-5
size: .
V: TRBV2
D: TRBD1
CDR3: CASTWDRVQETQYF
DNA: TGTGCCAGCACTTGGGACAGGGTCCAAGAGACCCAGTACTTC

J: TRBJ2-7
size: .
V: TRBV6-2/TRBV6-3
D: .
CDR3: CASSLHRLAYEQYF
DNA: TGTGCCAGCAGCCTGCATAGGCTAGCCTACGAGCAGTACTTC

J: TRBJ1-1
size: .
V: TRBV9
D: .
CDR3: CASSVGGGQAFF
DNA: TGTGCCAGCAGCGTAGGGGGCGGACAAGCTTTCTTT

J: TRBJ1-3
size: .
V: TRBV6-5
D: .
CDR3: CASSYGGLQSGNTIYF
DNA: TGTGCCAGCAGTTACGGAGGCCTCCAGTCTGGAAACACCATATATTTT

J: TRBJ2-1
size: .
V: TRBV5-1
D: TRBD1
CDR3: CASSLSTGGNEQFF
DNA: TGCGCCAGCAGCTTGTCTACAGGGGGGAATGAGCAGTTCTTC

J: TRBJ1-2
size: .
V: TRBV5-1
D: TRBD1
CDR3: CASSSAGQSNYGYTF
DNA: TGCGCCAGCAGCTCCGCGGGACAGAGTAACTATGGCTACACCTTC

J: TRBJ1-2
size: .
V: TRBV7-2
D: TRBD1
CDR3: CASSPEGAVFNYGYTF
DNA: TGTGCCAGCAGCCCTGAGGGGGCAGTCTTTAACTATGGCTACACCTTC

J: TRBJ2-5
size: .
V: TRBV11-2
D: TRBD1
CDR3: CASSLGGQGGQETQYF
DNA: TGTGCCAGCAGCTTAGGGGGACAGGGTGGACAAGAGACCCAGTACTTC

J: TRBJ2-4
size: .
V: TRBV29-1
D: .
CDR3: CSVMSSTRNIQYF
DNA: TGCAGCGTTATGTCGTCAACTAGGAACATTCAGTACTTC

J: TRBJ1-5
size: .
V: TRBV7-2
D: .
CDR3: CASSPAGALNQPQHF
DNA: TGTGCCAGCAGCCCCGCAGGGGCCCTCAATCAGCCCCAGCATTTT

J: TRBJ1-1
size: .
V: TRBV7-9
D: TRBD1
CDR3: CASSQGTGGEAFF
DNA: TGTGCCAGCAGCCAAGGGACAGGGGGTGAAGCTTTCTTT

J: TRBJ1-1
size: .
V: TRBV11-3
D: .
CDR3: CASSPKGVNTEAFF
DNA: TGTGCCAGCAGCCCTAAAGGGGTTAACACTGAAGCTTTCTTT

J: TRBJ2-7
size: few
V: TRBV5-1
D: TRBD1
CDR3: CASSLVTGGLGEQYF
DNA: TGCGCCAGCAGCTTGGTGACAGGGGGCTTGGGCGAGCAGTACTTC

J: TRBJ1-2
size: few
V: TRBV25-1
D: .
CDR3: CASSDVSGYTF
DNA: TGTGCCAGCAGTGACGTCAGCGGGTACACCTTC

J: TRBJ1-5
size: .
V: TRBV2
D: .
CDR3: CASKPGGNQPQHF
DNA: TGTGCCAGCAAACCAGGGGGCAATCAGCCCCAGCATTTT

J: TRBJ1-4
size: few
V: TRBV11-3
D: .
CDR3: CASSSIRDIGEKLFF
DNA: TGTGCCAGCAGCTCGATCCGGGATATAGGGGAAAAACTGTTTTTT

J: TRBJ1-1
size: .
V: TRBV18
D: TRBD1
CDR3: CASSPWTGRTEAFF
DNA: TGTGCCAGCTCCCCCTGGACAGGGCGGACTGAAGCTTTCTTT

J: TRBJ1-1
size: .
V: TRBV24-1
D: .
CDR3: CATSDLWDWGPQETEAFF
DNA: TGTGCCACCAGTGATTTATGGGATTGGGGCCCCCAGGAAACTGAAGCTTTCTTT

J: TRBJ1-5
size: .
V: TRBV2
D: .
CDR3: CASSQQGVGNQPQHF
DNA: TGTGCCAGCAGTCAACAGGGAGTTGGCAATCAGCCCCAGCATTTT

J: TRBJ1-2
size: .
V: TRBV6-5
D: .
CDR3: CASIVGGTGYGYTF
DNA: TGTGCCAGTATCGTTGGCGGGACGGGCTATGGCTACACCTTC

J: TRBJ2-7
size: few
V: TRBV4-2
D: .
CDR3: CASSQDGGRYEQYF
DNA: TGTGCCAGCAGCCAAGACGGGGGGCGCTACGAGCAGTACTTC

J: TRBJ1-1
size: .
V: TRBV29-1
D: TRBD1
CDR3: CSVQTGTSTEAFF
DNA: TGCAGCGTTCAGACAGGGACGTCAACTGAAGCTTTCTTT

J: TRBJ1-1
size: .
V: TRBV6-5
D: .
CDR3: CASSYLDTTEAFF
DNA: TGTGCCAGCAGTTACCTGGACACCACTGAAGCTTTCTTT

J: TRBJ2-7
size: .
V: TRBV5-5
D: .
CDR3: CASSLSFRGEEQYF
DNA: TGTGCCAGCAGCTTGTCCTTCAGGGGAGAAGAGCAGTACTTC

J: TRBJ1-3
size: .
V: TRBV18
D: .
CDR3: CASSPQLSSGNTIYF
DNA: TGTGCCAGCTCACCACAGCTAAGCTCTGGAAACACCATATATTTT

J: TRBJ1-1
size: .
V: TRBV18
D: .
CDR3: CASSPPVAEAEAFF
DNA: TGTGCCAGCTCACCACCGGTGGCTGAGGCTGAAGCTTTCTTT

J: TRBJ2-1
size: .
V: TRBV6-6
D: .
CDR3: CASMEGYNEQFF
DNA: TGTGCCAGCATGGAGGGATACAATGAGCAGTTCTTC

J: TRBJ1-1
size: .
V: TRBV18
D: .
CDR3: CASSPPDRVNTEAFF
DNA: TGTGCCAGCTCACCCCCGGACAGAGTGAACACTGAAGCTTTCTTT

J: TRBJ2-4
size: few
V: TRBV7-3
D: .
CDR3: CASSATGDGKNIQYF
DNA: TGTGCCAGCAGCGCGACGGGGGACGGTAAAAACATTCAGTACTTC

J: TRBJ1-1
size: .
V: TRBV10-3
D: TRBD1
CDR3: CAIWDSVMNTEAFF
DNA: TGTGCCATCTGGGACAGCGTCATGAACACTGAAGCTTTCTTT

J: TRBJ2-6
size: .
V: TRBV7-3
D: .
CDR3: CASSSYRTGANVLTF
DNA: TGTGCCAGCAGCTCCTACAGAACTGGGGCCAACGTCCTGACTTTC

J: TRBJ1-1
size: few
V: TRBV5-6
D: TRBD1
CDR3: CASRLQTGRNTEAFF
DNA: TGTGCCAGCAGACTCCAGACAGGGAGGAACACTGAAGCTTTCTTT

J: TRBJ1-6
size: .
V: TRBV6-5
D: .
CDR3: CASSYAPDKYSPLHF
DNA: TGTGCCAGCAGTTACGCCCCGGACAAATATTCACCCCTCCACTTT

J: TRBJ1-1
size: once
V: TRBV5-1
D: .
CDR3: CASGPGQSMNTEAFF
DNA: TGCGCCAGCGGCCCAGGACAGAGCATGAACACTGAAGCTTTCTTT

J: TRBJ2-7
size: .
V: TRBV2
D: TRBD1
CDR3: CASRPRTGDEQYF
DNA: TGTGCCAGCAGACCGAGGACAGGGGACGAGCAGTACTTC

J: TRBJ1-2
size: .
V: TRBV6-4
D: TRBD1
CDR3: CASSPYPTGDYGYTF
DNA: TGTGCCAGCAGTCCTTACCCGACAGGGGACTATGGCTACACCTTC

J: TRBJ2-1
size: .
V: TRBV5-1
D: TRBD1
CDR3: CASSPPGQGLREQFF
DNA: TGCGCCAGCAGCCCACCGGGACAGGGGTTGCGGGAGCAGTTCTTC

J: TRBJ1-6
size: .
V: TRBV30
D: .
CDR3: CAWREPVASPLHF
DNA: TGTGCCTGGAGGGAGCCGGTTGCGTCACCCCTCCACTTT

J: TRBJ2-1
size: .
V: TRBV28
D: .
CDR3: CASSSLPRSSYNEQFF
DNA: TGTGCCAGCAGTTCGCTCCCCCGCAGCTCCTACAATGAGCAGTTCTTC

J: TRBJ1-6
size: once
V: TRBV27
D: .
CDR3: CASSQDSYRSYNSPLHF
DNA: TGTGCCAGCAGCCAGGACAGTTACCGGTCCTATAATTCACCCCTCCACTTT

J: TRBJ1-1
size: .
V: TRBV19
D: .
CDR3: CASRQTGTEAFF
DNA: TGTGCCAGCAGACAGACTGGGACTGAAGCTTTCTTT